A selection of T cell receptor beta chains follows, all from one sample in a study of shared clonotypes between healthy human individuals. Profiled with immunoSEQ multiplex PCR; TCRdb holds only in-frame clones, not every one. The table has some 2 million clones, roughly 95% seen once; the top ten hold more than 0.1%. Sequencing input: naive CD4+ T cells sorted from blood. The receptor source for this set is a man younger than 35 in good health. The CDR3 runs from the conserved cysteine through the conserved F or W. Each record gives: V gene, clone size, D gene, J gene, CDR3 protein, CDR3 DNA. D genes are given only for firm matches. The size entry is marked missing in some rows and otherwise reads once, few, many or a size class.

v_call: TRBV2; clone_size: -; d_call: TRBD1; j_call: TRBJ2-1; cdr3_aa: CASSGDRPLVNEQFF; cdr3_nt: TGTGCCAGCAGCGGGGACAGGCCCCTCGTTAATGAGCAGTTCTTC
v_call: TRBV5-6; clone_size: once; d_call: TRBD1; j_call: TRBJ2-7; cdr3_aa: CASSLAKTGVGEQYF; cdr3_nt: TGTGCCAGCAGCTTGGCCAAGACAGGGGTCGGGGAGCAGTACTTC
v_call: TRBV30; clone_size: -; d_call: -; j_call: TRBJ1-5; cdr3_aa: CAWSVAGSNQPQHF; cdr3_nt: TGTGCCTGGAGTGTTGCGGGTAGCAATCAGCCCCAGCATTTT
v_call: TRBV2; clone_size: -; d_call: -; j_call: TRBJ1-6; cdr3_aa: CASNRFGTTGSPLHF; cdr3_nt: TGTGCCAGCAATCGATTCGGGACAACCGGTTCACCCCTCCACTTT
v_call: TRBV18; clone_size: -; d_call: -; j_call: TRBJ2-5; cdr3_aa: CASSPRSGEGQETQYF; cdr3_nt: TGTGCCAGCTCACCACGGTCAGGGGAGGGGCAAGAGACCCAGTACTTC
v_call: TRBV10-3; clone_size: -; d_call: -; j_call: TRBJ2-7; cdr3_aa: CAISKTTYEQYF; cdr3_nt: TGTGCCATAAGTAAGACGACCTACGAGCAGTACTTC
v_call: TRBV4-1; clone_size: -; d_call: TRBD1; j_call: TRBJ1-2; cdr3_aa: CASSQEGTGYGYTF; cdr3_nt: TGCGCCAGCAGCCAAGAGGGGACAGGGTATGGCTACACCTTC
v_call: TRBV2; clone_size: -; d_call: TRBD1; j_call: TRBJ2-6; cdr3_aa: CASSVKAGTGATGANVLTF; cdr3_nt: TGTGCCAGCAGCGTCAAGGCCGGGACAGGGGCCACTGGGGCCAACGTCCTGACTTTC
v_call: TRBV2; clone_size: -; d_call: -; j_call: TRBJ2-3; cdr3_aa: CASSLAEITDTQYF; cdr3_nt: TGTGCCAGCAGCTTAGCGGAGATCACAGATACGCAGTATTTT
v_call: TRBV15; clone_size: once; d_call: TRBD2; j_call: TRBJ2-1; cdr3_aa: CATSRALAGGDNEQFF; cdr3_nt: TGTGCCACCAGCAGAGCTCTAGCGGGAGGTGACAATGAGCAGTTCTTC
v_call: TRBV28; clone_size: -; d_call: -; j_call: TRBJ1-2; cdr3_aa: CASSLGGAPRFSGYTF; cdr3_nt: TGTGCCAGCAGTCTGGGGGGGGCGCCGAGGTTCTCTGGCTACACCTTC
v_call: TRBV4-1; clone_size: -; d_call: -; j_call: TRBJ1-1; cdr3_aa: CASSQEGGFGHTEAFF; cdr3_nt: TGCGCCAGCAGCCAAGAGGGAGGGTTTGGGCACACTGAAGCTTTCTTT
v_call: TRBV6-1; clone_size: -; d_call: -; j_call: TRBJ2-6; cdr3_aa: CASSELLRANVLTF; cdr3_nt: TGTGCCAGCAGTGAATTATTGAGGGCCAACGTCCTGACTTTC
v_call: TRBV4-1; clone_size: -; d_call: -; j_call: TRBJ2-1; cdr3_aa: CASSRDNGVNGYNEQFF; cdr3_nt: TGCGCCAGCAGCCGAGACAATGGGGTAAATGGTTACAATGAGCAGTTCTTC
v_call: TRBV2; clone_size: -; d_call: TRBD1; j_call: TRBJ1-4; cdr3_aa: CASSPTEAGGEKLFF; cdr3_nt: TGTGCCAGCAGTCCTACTGAGGCAGGGGGTGAAAAACTGTTTTTT